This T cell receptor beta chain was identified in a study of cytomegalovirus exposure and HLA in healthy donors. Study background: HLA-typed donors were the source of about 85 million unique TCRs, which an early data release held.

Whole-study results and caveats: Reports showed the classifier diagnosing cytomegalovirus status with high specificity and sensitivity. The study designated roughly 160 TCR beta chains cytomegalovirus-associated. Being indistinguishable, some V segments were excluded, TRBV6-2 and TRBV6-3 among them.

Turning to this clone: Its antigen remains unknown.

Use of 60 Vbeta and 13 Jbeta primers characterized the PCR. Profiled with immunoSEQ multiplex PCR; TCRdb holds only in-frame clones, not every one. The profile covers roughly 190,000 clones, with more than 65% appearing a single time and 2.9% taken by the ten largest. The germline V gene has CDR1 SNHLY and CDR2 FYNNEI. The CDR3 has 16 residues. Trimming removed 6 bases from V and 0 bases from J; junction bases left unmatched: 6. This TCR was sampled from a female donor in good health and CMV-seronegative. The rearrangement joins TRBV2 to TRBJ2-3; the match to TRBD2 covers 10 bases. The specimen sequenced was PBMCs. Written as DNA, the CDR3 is TGTGCCAGCAGATTAAGAGCGGGGGGGAGCACAGATACGCAGTATTTT. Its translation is CASRLRAGGSTDTQYF.